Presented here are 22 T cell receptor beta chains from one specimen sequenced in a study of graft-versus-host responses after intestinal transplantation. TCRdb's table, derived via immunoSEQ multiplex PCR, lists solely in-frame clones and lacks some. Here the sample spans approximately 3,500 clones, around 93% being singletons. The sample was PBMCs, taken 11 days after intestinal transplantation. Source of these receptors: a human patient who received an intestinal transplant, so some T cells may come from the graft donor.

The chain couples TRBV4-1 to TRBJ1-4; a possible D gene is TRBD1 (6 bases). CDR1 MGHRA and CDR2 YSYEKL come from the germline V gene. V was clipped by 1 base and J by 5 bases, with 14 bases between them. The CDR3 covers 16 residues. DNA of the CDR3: TGCGCCAGCAGCCAAGCCCGCGGGGGGCTGAATGAAAAACTGTTTTTT. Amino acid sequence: CASSQARGGLNEKLFF.

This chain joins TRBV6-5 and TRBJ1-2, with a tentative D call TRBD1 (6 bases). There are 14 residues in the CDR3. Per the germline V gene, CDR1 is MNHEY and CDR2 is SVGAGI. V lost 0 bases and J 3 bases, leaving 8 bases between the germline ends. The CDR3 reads CASSYSAGDYGYTF. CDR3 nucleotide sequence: TGTGCCAGCAGTTACTCGGCAGGGGACTATGGCTACACCTTC.

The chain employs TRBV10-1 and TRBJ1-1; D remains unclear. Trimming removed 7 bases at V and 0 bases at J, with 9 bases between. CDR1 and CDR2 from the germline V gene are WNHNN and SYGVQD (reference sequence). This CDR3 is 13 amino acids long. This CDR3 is CASTYWVNTEAFF. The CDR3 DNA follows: TGCGCCAGCACGTACTGGGTGAACACTGAAGCTTTCTTT.

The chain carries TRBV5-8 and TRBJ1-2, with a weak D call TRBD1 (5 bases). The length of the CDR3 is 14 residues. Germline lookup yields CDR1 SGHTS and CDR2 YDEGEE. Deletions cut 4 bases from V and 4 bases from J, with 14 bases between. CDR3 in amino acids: CASSPVDSPYGYTF. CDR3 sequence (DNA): TGTGCCAGCAGCCCGGTAGACAGTCCCTATGGCTACACCTTC.

CDR3 protein: CASSQAYPSDGYEQYF. The CDR3 coding sequence is TGCGCCAGCAGCCAAGCCTATCCTAGCGACGGCTACGAGCAGTACTTC. This rearrangement joins TRBV4-1 to TRBJ2-7; a possible D gene is TRBD2 (6 bases). CDR3 length: 16 amino acids. Germline assignment: CDR1 MGHRA and CDR2 YSYEKL. V lost 1 base to trimming and J lost 3 bases, with 16 bases between them.

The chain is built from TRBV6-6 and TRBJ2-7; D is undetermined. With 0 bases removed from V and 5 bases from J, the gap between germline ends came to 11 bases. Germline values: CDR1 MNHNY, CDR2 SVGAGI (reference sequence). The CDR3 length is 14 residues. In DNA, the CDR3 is TGTGCCAGCAGTTACTCGAGTAGTGTCGACGAGCAGTACTTC. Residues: CASSYSSSVDEQYF.

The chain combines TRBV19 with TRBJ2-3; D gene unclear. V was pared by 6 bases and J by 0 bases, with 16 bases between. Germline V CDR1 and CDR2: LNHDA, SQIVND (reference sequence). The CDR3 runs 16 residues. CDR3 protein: CASSPGLRSSTDTQYF. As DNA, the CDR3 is TGTGCCAGTAGCCCCGGGTTACGGTCCAGCACAGATACGCAGTATTTT.

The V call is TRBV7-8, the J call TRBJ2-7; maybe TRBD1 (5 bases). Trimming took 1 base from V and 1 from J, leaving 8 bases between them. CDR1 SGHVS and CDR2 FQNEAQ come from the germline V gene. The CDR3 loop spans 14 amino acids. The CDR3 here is CASSLVKGSYEQYF. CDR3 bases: TGTGCCAGCAGCTTAGTAAAGGGGTCCTACGAGCAGTACTTC. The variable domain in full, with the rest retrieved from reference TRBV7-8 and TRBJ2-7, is GAGVSQSPRYKVAKRGQDVALRCDPISGHVSLFWYQQALGQGPEFLTYFQNEAQLDKSGLPSDRFFAERPEGSVSTLKIQRTQQEDSAVYLCASSLVKGSYEQYFGPGTRLTVT.

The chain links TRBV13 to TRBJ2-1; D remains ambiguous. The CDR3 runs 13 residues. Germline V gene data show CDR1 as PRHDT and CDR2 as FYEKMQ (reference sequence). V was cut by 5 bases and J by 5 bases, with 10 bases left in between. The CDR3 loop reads CASSPPDDNEQFF. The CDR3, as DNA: TGTGCCAGCAGCCCCCCCGATGACAATGAGCAGTTCTTC.

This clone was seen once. The CDR3: CASSYSAEGFYNEQFF. CDR3 coding DNA: TGTGCCAGCAGTTACTCGGCCGAGGGGTTTTACAATGAGCAGTTCTTC. This chain links TRBV6-5 with TRBJ2-1, with D possibly being TRBD1 or TRBD2 (5 bases each). The V end lost 0 bases, the J end lost 4 bases, and 13 bases lay between the germline ends. This CDR3 region has 16 residues. Germline loops: CDR1 MNHEY, CDR2 SVGAGI.

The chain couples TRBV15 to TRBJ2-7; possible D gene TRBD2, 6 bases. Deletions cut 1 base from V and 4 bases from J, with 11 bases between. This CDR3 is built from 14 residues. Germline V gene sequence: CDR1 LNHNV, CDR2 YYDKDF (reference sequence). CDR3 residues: CATSRAGGEYEQYF. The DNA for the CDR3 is TGTGCCACCAGCAGAGCTGGAGGGGAATACGAGCAGTACTTC.

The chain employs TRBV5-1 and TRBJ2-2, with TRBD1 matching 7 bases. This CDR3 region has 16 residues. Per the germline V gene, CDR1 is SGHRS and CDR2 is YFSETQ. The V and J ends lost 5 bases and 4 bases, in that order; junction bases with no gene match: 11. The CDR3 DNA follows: TGCGCCAGCAGTTCTACCCGGGACAGACTCACCGGGGAGCTGTTTTTT. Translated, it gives CASSSTRDRLTGELFF.

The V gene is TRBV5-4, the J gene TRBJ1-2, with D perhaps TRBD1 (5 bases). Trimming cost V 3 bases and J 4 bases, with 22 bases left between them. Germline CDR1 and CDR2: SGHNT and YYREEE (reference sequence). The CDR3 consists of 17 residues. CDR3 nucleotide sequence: TGTGCCAGCAGCTCCGGGGGGGTCAGGGTCAATAGCTATGGCTACACCTTC. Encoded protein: CASSSGGVRVNSYGYTF.

The CDR3: CATSRGREGRNEQFF. CDR3 nucleotides: TGTGCCACCAGCAGAGGGCGGGAGGGCCGCAATGAGCAGTTCTTC. V is TRBV15 and J is TRBJ2-1; TRBD2 matches at 9 bases. CDR1 and CDR2 from the germline V gene are LNHNV and YYDKDF (reference sequence). With 1 base clipped from V and 6 bases from J, the junction kept 4 bases outside the gene matches. The CDR3 covers 15 residues.

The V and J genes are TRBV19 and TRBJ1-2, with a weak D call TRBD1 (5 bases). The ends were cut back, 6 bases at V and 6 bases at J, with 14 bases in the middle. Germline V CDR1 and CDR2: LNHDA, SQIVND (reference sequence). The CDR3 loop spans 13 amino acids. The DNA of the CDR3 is TGTGCCAGTAGCCCGGACAAAGTCAATGGCTACACCTTC. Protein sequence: CASSPDKVNGYTF.

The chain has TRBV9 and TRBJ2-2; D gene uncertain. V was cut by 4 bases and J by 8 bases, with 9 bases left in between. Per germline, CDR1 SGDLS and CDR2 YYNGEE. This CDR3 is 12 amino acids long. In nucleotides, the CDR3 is TGTGCCAGCAGCATCCGGGTTGGGGAGCTGTTTTTT. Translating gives CASSIRVGELFF.

DNA for the CDR3: TGCGCCAGCAGCCAAGAGGGACTGGGGGCGCCGACCGGGGAGCTGTTTTTT. Translated, it gives CASSQEGLGAPTGELFF. The chain uses TRBV4-1 and TRBJ2-2; tentatively, D is TRBD1 or TRBD2 (6 bases each). Germline loops: CDR1 MGHRA, CDR2 YSYEKL. V lost 0 bases and J lost 5, with 16 bases in between. The CDR3 extends over 17 amino acids.

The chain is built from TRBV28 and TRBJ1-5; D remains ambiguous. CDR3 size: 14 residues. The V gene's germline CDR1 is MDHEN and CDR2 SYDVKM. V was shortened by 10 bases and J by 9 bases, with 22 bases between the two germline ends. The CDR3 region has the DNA TGTGCCACGACCCCCCGGGCAGTCCAGTGGCCCCAGCATTTT. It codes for CATTPRAVQWPQHF.

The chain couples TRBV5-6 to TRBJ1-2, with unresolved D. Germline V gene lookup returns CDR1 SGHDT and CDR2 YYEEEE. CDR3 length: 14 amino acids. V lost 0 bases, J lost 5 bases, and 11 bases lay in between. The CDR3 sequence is CASSLVDAVYGYTF. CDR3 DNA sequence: TGTGCCAGCAGCTTGGTTGATGCTGTTTATGGCTACACCTTC.

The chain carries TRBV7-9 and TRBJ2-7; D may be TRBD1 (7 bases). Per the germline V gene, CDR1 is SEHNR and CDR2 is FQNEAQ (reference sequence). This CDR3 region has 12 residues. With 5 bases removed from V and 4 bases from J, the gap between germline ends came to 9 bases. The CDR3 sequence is CASSPGGYEQYF. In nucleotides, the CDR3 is TGTGCCAGCAGCCCAGGGGGGTACGAGCAGTACTTC. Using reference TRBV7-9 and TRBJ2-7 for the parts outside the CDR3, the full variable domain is DTGVSQNPRHKITKRGQNVTFRCDPISEHNRLYWYRQTLGQGPEFLTYFQNEAQLEKSRLLSDRFSAERPKGSFSTLEIQRTEQGDSAMYLCASSPGGYEQYFGPGTRLTVT.

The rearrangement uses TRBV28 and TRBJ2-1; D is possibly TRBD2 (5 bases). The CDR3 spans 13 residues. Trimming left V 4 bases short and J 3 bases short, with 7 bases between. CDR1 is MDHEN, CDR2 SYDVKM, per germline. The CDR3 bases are TGTGCCAGCAGTTCCGGACTCTACAATGAGCAGTTCTTC. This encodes CASSSGLYNEQFF.

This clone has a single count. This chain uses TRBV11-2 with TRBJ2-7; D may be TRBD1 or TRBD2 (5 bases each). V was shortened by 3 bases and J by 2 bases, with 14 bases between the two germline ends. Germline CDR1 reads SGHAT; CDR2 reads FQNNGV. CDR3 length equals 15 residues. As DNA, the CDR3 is TGTGCCAGCAGCTTTTACCAGGGACCCACCTACGAGCAGTACTTC. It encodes CASSFYQGPTYEQYF. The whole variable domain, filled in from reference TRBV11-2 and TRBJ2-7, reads EAGVAQSPRYKIIEKRQSVAFWCNPISGHATLYWYQQILGQGPKLLIQFQNNGVVDDSQLPKDRFSAERLKGVDSTLKIQPAKLEDSAVYLCASSFYQGPTYEQYFGPGTRLTVT.